The 32 T cell receptor beta chains given below trace back to one sample, sequenced in a study of T cell responses to AZD1222 COVID-19 vaccine. Clones were read by immunoSEQ multiplex PCR, and TCRdb kept only the in-frame ones, dropping some. The table lists some 60,000 clones, 75% to 90% of them singletons, with less than 9% in the top ten. The specimen comprised peripheral blood, sampled 28 days after the second AZD1222 dose. The source of these receptors is an adult who received the AZD1222 COVID-19 vaccine.

The rearrangement uses TRBV7-9 and TRBJ1-4; D is undetermined. V was trimmed by 2 bases and J by 5 bases, leaving 3 bases between them. The CDR3 loop spans 12 amino acids. Germline V gene sequence: CDR1 SEHNR, CDR2 FQNEAQ (reference sequence). The CDR3 loop reads CASSLLNEKLFF. DNA of the CDR3: TGTGCCAGCAGCTTACTCAATGAAAAACTGTTTTTT.

The CDR3 loop is CASSFQTDGYTF. CDR3 in DNA: TGTGCCAGCAGCTTCCAGACGGATGGCTACACCTTC. This rearrangement joins TRBV3-1 (or the pseudogene TRBV3-2) to TRBJ1-2; no clear D. Trimming shortened V by 5 bases and J by 6 bases, and 10 bases separated the two germline ends. Germline CDR1 LGHDT, CDR2 YNNKEL (reference sequence). This CDR3 spans 12 amino acids.

This rearrangement joins TRBV5-1 to TRBJ1-6, with D possibly matching TRBD1 (6 bases). The CDR3 is 13 residues long. The V gene's germline CDR1 is SGHRS and CDR2 YFSETQ. Trimming removed 0 bases at V and 8 bases at J, with 6 bases between. The chain's CDR3 is CASSLGTDSPLHF. The CDR3 DNA follows: TGCGCCAGCAGCTTGGGGACAGATTCACCCCTCCACTTT.

This sequence joins TRBV11-3 and TRBJ1-1, with 7 bases that match TRBD1. Trimming cost V 5 bases and J 4 bases; bases outside gene matches: 4. Germline lookup yields CDR1 SGHNT and CDR2 YENEEA. The CDR3 totals 13 residues. For the CDR3, the DNA is TGTGCCAGCAGCGTGACAGGGAGCACTGAAGCTTTCTTT. Its protein is CASSVTGSTEAFF.

The V call is TRBV10-3, the J call TRBJ1-6, with TRBD1 matching 8 bases. V trimming: 4 bases; J trimming: 3 bases; junction bases outside the gene matches: 5. Germline assignment: CDR1 ENHRY and CDR2 SYGVKD. This CDR3 is built from 16 residues. CDR3 in DNA: TGTGCCATCAGTGCTCAGGGGGCAGACTATAATTCACCCCTCCACTTT. Translating it yields CAISAQGADYNSPLHF.

The V and J genes are TRBV10-1 and TRBJ2-7; D gene unclear. Germline-derived CDR1 and CDR2 are WNHNN and SYGVQD (reference sequence). The V end was cut by 4 bases, the J end by 5 bases, with 9 bases between. The CDR3 runs 12 residues. In DNA, the CDR3 is TGCGCCAGCAGTGCAGAATTCCACGAGCAGTACTTC. Protein sequence: CASSAEFHEQYF.

CDR3 in DNA: TGCGCCAGCAGCCAAGGTGGGACTCCATACGAGCAGTACTTC. This encodes CASSQGGTPYEQYF. V is TRBV4-1 and J is TRBJ2-7; D possibly corresponds to TRBD2 (6 bases). The CDR3 loop spans 14 amino acids. Germline-derived CDR1 and CDR2 are MGHRA and YSYEKL. V lost 1 base, J lost 4 bases, and 11 bases lay in between.

CDR3 residues: CASSSRGSGGNEQFF. CDR3 nucleotides: TGTGCCAGCAGTTCCCGCGGTAGCGGGGGTAATGAGCAGTTCTTC. V gene TRBV27 combines with J gene TRBJ2-1; 9 bases agree with TRBD2. The CDR3 runs 15 residues. V gave up 4 bases and J gave up 7 bases; unmatched junction bases: 8. The germline CDR1 and CDR2 sequences are MNHEY and SMNVEV (reference sequence).

The V call is TRBV5-1, the J call TRBJ1-3; D is perhaps TRBD1 (5 bases). This CDR3 spans 16 amino acids. The V end was cut by 4 bases, the J end by 4 bases, with 18 bases between. Germline CDR1 reads SGHRS; CDR2 reads YFSETQ. The CDR3 DNA reads TGCGCCAGCAGCACGGACCCTCCGGGGACGGGAAACACCATATATTTT. This translates into CASSTDPPGTGNTIYF.

V gene TRBV12-3 or TRBV12-4 combines with J gene TRBJ2-2; no reliable D call. This CDR3 is 11 amino acids long. V dropped 6 bases and J dropped 7 bases, with 6 bases sitting between them. The CDR3 here is CASSPYGELFF. CDR3 DNA sequence: TGTGCCAGCAGCCCCTACGGGGAGCTGTTTTTT.

Relative to its sample, this clone is medium-sized. V is TRBV5-6 and J is TRBJ2-7, with TRBD2 matching over 9 bases. Trimming removed 4 bases from V and 3 bases from J; junction bases left unmatched: 17. This CDR3 has 18 residues. In germline, CDR1 is SGHDT, CDR2 YYEEEE. The CDR3 reads CASSRAHLRLAAIYEQYF. DNA of the CDR3: TGTGCCAGCAGCAGAGCCCATCTAAGACTAGCGGCCATCTACGAGCAGTACTTC.

This chain joins TRBV7-9 and TRBJ2-2; TRBD2 matches at 8 bases. The germline V gene has CDR1 SEHNR and CDR2 FQNEAQ (reference sequence). The junction had 5 bases not matched to a gene; V was cut back by 5 bases and J by 3 bases. This CDR3 has 15 amino acids. Here the CDR3 reads CASSRPTSDTGELFF. In nucleotides, the CDR3 is TGTGCCAGCAGCCGACCGACTAGCGACACCGGGGAGCTGTTTTTT.

V and J are TRBV28 and TRBJ1-2, with D hard to call. The CDR3 is made up of 14 amino acids. V lost 5 bases and J lost 7, with 17 bases in between. Germline V gene sequence: CDR1 MDHEN, CDR2 SYDVKM. The CDR3 spells CASSRKLQHPGYTF. CDR3 DNA sequence: TGTGCCAGCAGTAGAAAGCTCCAACACCCTGGCTACACCTTC.

V and J are TRBV19 and TRBJ1-4; 11 bases are shared with TRBD1. The V gene end was trimmed by 4 bases and the J gene end by 7 bases; junction bases not matched to a gene: 5. The CDR3 sequence is 15 residues long. The germline CDR1 and CDR2 sequences are LNHDA and SQIVND (reference sequence). The CDR3 bases are TGTGCCAGTAGTACCCGGACAGGGGGCAGTGAAAAACTGTTTTTT. It codes for CASSTRTGGSEKLFF.

This chain uses TRBV7-2 with TRBJ1-2, with a possible D match to TRBD1 (5 bases). V was pared by 5 bases and J by 4 bases, with 11 bases between. Germline CDR1 is SGHTA and CDR2 is FQGNSA. The CDR3 is made up of 13 amino acids. CDR3 in amino acids: CASSPDTVYGYTF. The CDR3 DNA follows: TGTGCCAGCAGCCCGGACACCGTCTATGGCTACACCTTC.

The chain combines TRBV30 with TRBJ2-3, with D perhaps TRBD2 (7 bases). CDR1 and CDR2 from the germline V gene are GTSNPN and SVGIG (reference sequence). V was shortened by 0 bases and J by 2 bases, with 12 bases between the two germline ends. The CDR3 totals 15 residues. The CDR3, as DNA: TGTGCCTGGAGTGTCGGCGGGGGCCCCACAGATACGCAGTATTTT. Translation: CAWSVGGGPTDTQYF.

The genes are TRBV27 and TRBJ1-1, with D uncertain. V was trimmed by 2 bases and J by 4 bases, leaving 8 bases between them. CDR1 MNHEY and CDR2 SMNVEV come from the germline V gene (reference sequence). This CDR3 has 13 residues. The CDR3 loop is CASSLAGFTEAFF. The DNA of the CDR3 is TGTGCCAGCAGTTTAGCAGGATTCACTGAAGCTTTCTTT.

This chain connects TRBV21-1 to TRBJ1-4. TRBV21-1 is a recognized pseudogene. The CDR3 has 17 amino acids. The CDR3 protein is CASSKRRAPLNNEKLFF. CDR3 nucleotide sequence: TGTGCCAGCAGCAAAAGACGGGCCCCTCTCAATAATGAAAAACTGTTTTTT.

The chain couples TRBV3-1 (or the pseudogene TRBV3-2) to TRBJ2-7, with 10 bases fitting TRBD2. The CDR3 has 14 residues. The germline V gene encodes CDR1 LGHDT and CDR2 YNNKEL (reference sequence). The trim removed 4 bases at V and 2 bases at J, leaving 2 bases unmatched. The CDR3 nucleotides read TGTGCCAGCAGCCCGGGACTAGCGCCCTACGAGCAGTACTTC. It is translated as CASSPGLAPYEQYF.

The chain couples TRBV28 to TRBJ1-2, with D possibly being TRBD1 (5 bases). Trimming stripped 8 bases from V and 4 bases from J, with 14 bases between. Looked up from germline, CDR1 is MDHEN and CDR2 is SYDVKM. The CDR3 runs 13 residues. The CDR3 region is CASVSGGRYGYTF. DNA for the CDR3: TGTGCCAGCGTTTCGGGGGGACGCTATGGCTACACCTTC.

The chain recombines TRBV7-2 with TRBJ2-3; TRBD2 matches 16 bases. Germline trimming cut 5 bases from V and 9 bases from J; bases unmatched to any gene: 11. The CDR3 length is 17 residues. Per germline, CDR1 SGHTA and CDR2 FQGNSA. The CDR3 DNA sequence: TGTGCCAGCAGCCCCAACCCGGGACTAGCGGGGGGGGCGACGCAGTATTTT. It yields the protein CASSPNPGLAGGATQYF. Full variable domain (missing parts from reference TRBV7-2 and TRBJ2-3): GAGVSQSPSNKVTEKGKDVELRCDPISGHTALYWYRQSLGQGLEFLIYFQGNSAPDKSGLPSDRFSAERTGGSVSTLTIQRTQQEDSAVYLCASSPNPGLAGGATQYFGPGTRLTVL.

The J gene is TRBJ1-2, the V gene TRBV9; TRBD1 matches at 10 bases. Losses at the gene ends were 4 bases for V and 8 bases for J; bases not matched to a gene: 11. Germline loops: CDR1 SGDLS, CDR2 YYNGEE. CDR3 size: 15 residues. Written as DNA, the CDR3 is TGTGCCAGCAGCTTCCCGGGACAGGGGACTGGGGGCTACACCTTC. Translating gives CASSFPGQGTGGYTF.

The V gene is TRBV19, the J gene TRBJ1-1; the match to TRBD1 covers 7 bases. CDR3 length equals 13 residues. CDR1 and CDR2 from the germline V gene are LNHDA and SQIVND (reference sequence). The V segment lost 4 bases and the J segment 6 bases; nucleotides outside the gene matches: 5. CDR3 DNA: TGTGCCAGTAGTAGAGGCAGGGGGTCTGAAGCTTTCTTT. Its protein product is CASSRGRGSEAFF.

The chain joins TRBV3-1 (or the pseudogene TRBV3-2) to TRBJ1-6; D perhaps matches TRBD1 (5 bases). The CDR3 spans 13 residues. Germline assignment: CDR1 LGHDT and CDR2 YNNKEL (reference sequence). V shed 10 bases and J shed 8 bases, with 15 bases lying between them. DNA for the CDR3: TGTGCCACCCGCCGGGGGTCGGATTCACCCCTCCACTTT. Its protein product is CATRRGSDSPLHF.

Remarks on this clone: The same CDR3 also results from other DNA sequences found in this sample. The chain is built from TRBV13 and TRBJ2-7; maybe TRBD2 (7 bases). The germline V gene has CDR1 PRHDT and CDR2 FYEKMQ (reference sequence). The V end was cut by 5 bases, the J end by 7 bases, with 15 bases between. This CDR3 comprises 13 residues. CDR3 sequence reads: CASSAVRGGEQYF. The CDR3 DNA reads as TGTGCCAGCAGCGCAGTGAGGGGGGGGGAGCAGTACTTC.

The chain combines TRBV10-3 with TRBJ1-6, with TRBD1 as a possible D gene (6 bases). The CDR3 has 16 amino acids. The V end was cut by 3 bases, the J end by 10 bases, with 19 bases between. Germline CDR1 reads ENHRY; CDR2 reads SYGVKD. CDR3 amino acids: CAISERDGKGGSPLHF. DNA for the CDR3: TGTGCCATCAGTGAAAGGGATGGGAAGGGGGGATCACCCCTCCACTTT.

The V call is TRBV6-5, the J call TRBJ2-7; no definite D call. The V gene lost 6 bases and the J gene lost 3 bases, with 12 bases spanning the gap. Germline loops: CDR1 MNHEY, CDR2 SVGAGI. The CDR3 contains 13 residues. CDR3: CASSLPVRYEQYF. The DNA for the CDR3 is TGTGCCAGCAGCCTCCCCGTCCGCTACGAGCAGTACTTC.

V is TRBV6-5 and J is TRBJ1-6; no clear D. V lost 8 bases and J lost 1, with 6 bases in between. The CDR3 sequence is 13 residues long. The germline gives CDR1 MNHEY, CDR2 SVGAGI. The CDR3 DNA follows: TGTGCCAGCGGGCATTCCTATAATTCACCCCTCCACTTT. Encoded protein: CASGHSYNSPLHF.

The chain links TRBV3-1 (or the pseudogene TRBV3-2) to TRBJ2-7; D is possibly TRBD1 (5 bases). Per germline, CDR1 LGHDT and CDR2 YNNKEL (reference sequence). The CDR3 is 14 residues long. Trimming pared 1 base from V and 1 base from J, leaving 8 bases between. The CDR3, as DNA: TGTGCCAGCAGCCAAGCGACAGATTCCTACGAGCAGTACTTC. Translating it yields CASSQATDSYEQYF.

This clone is a singleton in its sample. V and J are TRBV9 and TRBJ1-1; D remains unclear. V was trimmed by 3 bases and J by 1 base, leaving 7 bases between them. This CDR3 has 13 residues. CDR1 and CDR2 from the germline V gene are SGDLS and YYNGEE. The CDR3 spells CASSATRNTEAFF. The CDR3 region has the DNA TGTGCCAGCAGCGCCACACGGAACACTGAAGCTTTCTTT. The whole variable domain, filled in from reference TRBV9 and TRBJ1-1, reads DSGVTQTPKHLITATGQRVTLRCSPRSGDLSVYWYQQSLDQGLQFLIQYYNGEERAKGNILERFSAQQFPDLHSELNLSSLELGDSALYFCASSATRNTEAFFGQGTRLTVV.

This clone was observed once. CDR3 protein: CASSLAVSREAFF. CDR3 nucleotides: TGCGCCAGCAGCTTGGCCGTAAGCAGGGAAGCTTTCTTT. The rearrangement joins TRBV5-1 to TRBJ1-1; D not resolved. There are 13 residues in the CDR3. Per the germline V gene, CDR1 is SGHRS and CDR2 is YFSETQ. V was clipped by 0 bases and J by 8 bases, with 11 bases between them.

This chain links TRBV20-1 with TRBJ2-5, with 8 bases aligning to TRBD2. Germline V CDR1 and CDR2: DFQATT, SNEGSKA (reference sequence). The CDR3 sequence is 14 residues long. V lost 3 bases to trimming and J lost 9 bases; unmatched junction nucleotides: 12. In DNA form, the CDR3 reads TGCAGTGCTAGTGAACCGGGGGGGTCTAGGGCCCAGTACTTC. Translation: CSASEPGGSRAQYF.